The 30 T cell receptor beta chains given below trace back to one sample, sequenced in a study of blood T cell repertoires in COVID-19. Clones were sequenced by immunoSEQ multiplex PCR, and TCRdb holds only the in-frame ones, with some missing. The repertoire holds about 170,000 clones, with approximately 87% as singletons. The sequenced sample consisted of peripheral blood. These receptors were collected from a young man with active or convalescent COVID-19.

The gene calls are TRBV4-2 and TRBJ1-2, with 11 nucleotides matching TRBD1. J gave up 7 bases and V 4 bases, and 5 bases lay outside the gene matches. Germline V gene data show CDR1 as LGHNA and CDR2 as YNFKEQ. CDR3 length: 14 amino acids. For the CDR3, the DNA is TGTGCCAGCAGCCCGCGGGGGACAGGGGGTGGCTACACCTTC. Protein: CASSPRGTGGGYTF.

CDR3 region: CASSPGGFSSGNTIYF. The CDR3 nucleotides are TGTGCCAGCAGCCCGGGGGGATTTAGCTCTGGAAACACCATATATTTT. The rearrangement joins TRBV5-6 to TRBJ1-3; D may be TRBD1 (5 bases). There are 16 residues in the CDR3. Germline CDR1 and CDR2: SGHDT and YYEEEE. Trimming shortened V by 4 bases and J by 0 bases, and 14 bases separated the two germline ends.

V and J are TRBV3-1 (or the pseudogene TRBV3-2) and TRBJ1-1, with 7 nucleotides matching TRBD1. Germline V lookup: CDR1 LGHDT, CDR2 YNNKEL (reference sequence). CDR3 length: 13 amino acids. V dropped 4 bases and J dropped 11; count of bases not matched to a gene: 10. This chain's CDR3 is CASSLDRAGRAFF. CDR3 bases: TGTGCCAGCAGCCTAGACAGGGCCGGTAGGGCTTTCTTT.

The chain uses TRBV10-3 and TRBJ1-3; 7 nucleotides line up with TRBD1. The CDR3 totals 17 residues. The ends lost 7 bases at V and 4 bases at J; junction bases unmatched: 16. Germline CDR1 ENHRY, CDR2 SYGVKD. The CDR3 loop is CAITQRPTGDDGNTIYF. CDR3 DNA sequence: TGTGCCATCACCCAACGACCCACAGGGGACGACGGAAACACCATATATTTT.

The V gene is TRBV6-1, the J gene TRBJ1-5; no firm D call. Germline V CDR1 and CDR2: MNHNS, SASEGT. This CDR3 is 15 amino acids long. Trimming pared 2 bases from V and 0 bases from J, leaving 8 bases between. DNA of the CDR3: TGTGCCAGCAGTGAACGTGGAGGTAGCAATCAGCCCCAGCATTTT. Translating it yields CASSERGGSNQPQHF.

This clone was seen a single time. J is TRBJ2-2 and V is TRBV12-5, with TRBD1 as a possible D gene (6 bases). The germline CDR1 and CDR2 sequences are LGHNT and FRNRAP. Trimming removed 6 bases at V and 4 bases at J, with 18 bases between. The CDR3 runs to 16 residues. The CDR3 DNA reads TGTGCTAGTGGCTCCGGACGGGACACTTCCACCGGGGAGCTGTTTTTT. This encodes CASGSGRDTSTGELFF.

The chain employs TRBV7-9 and TRBJ1-1; D remains unclear. This CDR3 contains 14 residues. Trimming left V 3 bases short and J 0 bases short, with 8 bases between. The germline gives CDR1 SEHNR, CDR2 FQNEAQ (reference sequence). CDR3 residues: CASSFQSLNTEAFF. CDR3 DNA sequence: TGTGCCAGCAGCTTTCAGTCCTTGAACACTGAAGCTTTCTTT.

The chain joins TRBV5-4 to TRBJ1-2, with D possibly TRBD1 on 6 matching bases. Trimming pared 4 bases from V and 8 bases from J, leaving 21 bases between. The CDR3 length is 15 residues. CDR1 and CDR2 from the germline V gene are SGHNT and YYREEE (reference sequence). The CDR3 DNA sequence: TGTGCCAGCAGCCCCGGGGGGGCCAGATGGGACGGCTACACCTTC. It yields the protein CASSPGGARWDGYTF. Combining the CDR3 with reference TRBV5-4 and TRBJ1-2 gives the whole variable domain ETGVTQSPTHLIKTRGQQVTLRCSSQSGHNTVSWYQQALGQGPQFIFQYYREEENGRGNFPPRFSGLQFPNYSSELNVNALELDDSALYLCASSPGGARWDGYTFGSGTRLTVV.

This clone was counted between two and nine times. The genes are TRBV7-9 and TRBJ1-1, with TRBD1 matching 9 bases. Germline V gene data show CDR1 as SEHNR and CDR2 as FQNEAQ (reference sequence). Unmatched junction bases numbered 0, after V lost 3 bases and J lost 1 base. The CDR3 covers 14 residues. Here the CDR3 DNA reads TGTGCCAGCAGCTTGACAGGGGGGAACACTGAAGCTTTCTTT. Translated: CASSLTGGNTEAFF.

V gene TRBV2 combines with J gene TRBJ2-3; TRBD1 aligns across 10 bases. This CDR3 has 15 amino acids. V was clipped by 4 bases and J by 5 bases; unmatched bases: 6. CDR1 is SNHLY and CDR2 is FYNNEI in the germline V gene. CDR3 region: CASSATGGEGDTQYF. CDR3 bases: TGTGCCAGCAGTGCGACAGGGGGCGAGGGAGATACGCAGTATTTT.

This sequence joins TRBV20-1 and TRBJ2-2; a possible D gene is TRBD2 (6 bases). CDR1 is DFQATT and CDR2 is SNEGSKA in the germline V gene (reference sequence). Trimming cost V 3 bases and J 0 bases, with 14 bases left between them. The length of the CDR3 is 16 residues. The DNA of the CDR3 is TGCAGTGCTAGTCGGCCCGGGAGAACGAACACCGGGGAGCTGTTTTTT. As protein: CSASRPGRTNTGELFF.

This rearrangement joins TRBV5-4 to TRBJ1-1; possibly TRBD1 for D (6 bases). The V and J ends lost 5 bases and 1 base respectively, with 15 bases between them. CDR1 is SGHNT and CDR2 is YYREEE in the germline V gene (reference sequence). This CDR3 spans 15 amino acids. DNA of the CDR3: TGTGCCAGCAGGTTAGGGGGAGGGAGGAACACTGAAGCTTTCTTT. It specifies CASRLGGGRNTEAFF.

The rearrangement joins TRBV15 to TRBJ1-5; a possible D gene is TRBD1 (6 bases). V gave up 5 bases and J gave up 5 bases, with 16 bases separating them. From germline, CDR1 is LNHNV and CDR2 YYDKDF (reference sequence). This CDR3 spans 15 amino acids. CDR3 in amino acids: CATSSTGFSDQPQHF. DNA for the CDR3: TGTGCCACCAGCTCGACAGGTTTCTCGGATCAGCCCCAGCATTTT. Full variable domain (rest looked up from reference TRBV15 and TRBJ1-5): DAMVIQNPRYQVTQFGKPVTLSCSQTLNHNVMYWYQQKSSQAPKLLFHYYDKDFNNEADTPDNFQSRRPNTSFCFLDIRSPGLGDTAMYLCATSSTGFSDQPQHFGDGTRLSIL.

This chain joins TRBV5-4 and TRBJ2-5; a weak D match, TRBD1 (6 bases). In germline, CDR1 is SGHNT, CDR2 YYREEE (reference sequence). The CDR3 consists of 14 residues. Trimming removed 4 bases from V and 3 bases from J, with 13 bases in between. The CDR3 reads CASSQGQTEETQYF. CDR3 nucleotides: TGTGCCAGCAGCCAGGGACAAACGGAAGAGACCCAGTACTTC.

This clone was observed a single time. The chain joins TRBV28 to TRBJ1-1; no clear D. CDR3 length: 13 amino acids. CDR1 and CDR2 (germline): MDHEN, SYDVKM. V lost 3 bases, J lost 9 bases, and 14 bases lay in between. CDR3 loop: CASSFPEQPKAFF. As DNA, the CDR3 is TGTGCCAGCAGTTTCCCAGAACAGCCGAAAGCTTTCTTT.

This chain links TRBV7-9 with TRBJ2-7, with D tentatively TRBD1 (6 bases). CDR3 length equals 17 residues. The germline CDR1 and CDR2 sequences are SEHNR and FQNEAQ (reference sequence). V lost 3 bases and J 0 bases, leaving 18 bases between the germline ends. This CDR3 reads CASSFLPGQVSSYEQYV. DNA for the CDR3: TGTGCCAGCAGCTTTCTGCCGGGACAAGTGAGCTCCTACGAGCAGTACGTC.

This clone has only one observation. This chain connects TRBV9 to TRBJ2-1; 12 bases align to TRBD2. The V and J ends lost 0 bases and 6 bases, in that order; junction bases with no gene match: 7. Germline V gene data show CDR1 as SGDLS and CDR2 as YYNGEE. The length of the CDR3 is 17 residues. The CDR3 loop is CASSVGKLAGGGNEQFF. The CDR3 bases are TGTGCCAGCAGCGTAGGAAAACTAGCGGGAGGTGGCAATGAGCAGTTCTTC.

The chain links TRBV15 to TRBJ2-7; no clear D. The CDR3 is 15 residues long. Germline V CDR1 and CDR2: LNHNV, YYDKDF (reference sequence). Trimming removed 3 bases from V and 3 bases from J, with 15 bases in between. Written as DNA, the CDR3 is TGTGCCACCAGCAGTTCCCCCGATACTGACTACGAGCAGTACGTC. Its protein is CATSSSPDTDYEQYV.

The V and J genes are TRBV6-2 or TRBV6-3 and TRBJ2-1; 13 bases match TRBD2. Looked up from germline, CDR1 is MNHEY and CDR2 is SVGEGT. This CDR3 is built from 17 residues. The J segment lost 10 bases and the V segment lost 5 bases, leaving 14 bases of the junction unmatched. The CDR3 spells CASSGGTSGAIIREQFF. CDR3 sequence (DNA): TGTGCCAGCAGTGGAGGGACTAGCGGGGCCATAATACGAGAGCAGTTCTTC.

The chain links TRBV6-5 to TRBJ2-7, with a possible D match to TRBD2 (5 bases). Germline values: CDR1 MNHEY, CDR2 SVGAGI. V gave up 7 bases and J gave up 0 bases, with 16 bases separating them. The CDR3 has 15 amino acids. CDR3 loop: CASKLAGVGSYEQYF. CDR3 DNA: TGTGCCAGCAAGCTGGCGGGTGTGGGCTCCTACGAGCAGTACTTC.

V usage is TRBV29-1 and J usage is TRBJ2-1; D possibly corresponds to TRBD2 (7 bases). V was clipped by 4 bases and J by 4 bases, with 17 bases between them. This CDR3 contains 15 residues. Germline CDR1 is SQVTM and CDR2 is ANQGSEA. This chain's CDR3 is CSVGGGRGVYNEQFF. As DNA, the CDR3 is TGCAGCGTTGGCGGGGGCAGGGGAGTTTACAATGAGCAGTTCTTC.

The V call is TRBV2, the J call TRBJ2-7, with D perhaps TRBD2 (6 bases). The V end was cut by 7 bases, the J end by 2 bases, with 6 bases between. The length of the CDR3 is 11 residues. The germline gives CDR1 SNHLY, CDR2 FYNNEI. The CDR3 DNA reads TGTGCCAGCACTAGCGCCTACGAGCAGTACTTC. Translated: CASTSAYEQYF.

CDR3 region: CASSPDMYQPQHF. The CDR3 DNA is TGTGCCAGCAGCCCCGACATGTATCAGCCCCAGCATTTT. V and J are TRBV2 and TRBJ1-5, with no clear D. V was shortened by 6 bases and J by 5 bases, with 11 bases between the two germline ends. The length of the CDR3 is 13 residues. CDR1 is SNHLY and CDR2 is FYNNEI in the germline V gene.

This clone turned up a few times. The chain joins TRBV7-9 to TRBJ1-1; a possible D gene is TRBD1 (6 bases). CDR3 size: 14 residues. Trimming cost V 2 bases and J 0 bases, with 7 bases left between them. Germline assignment: CDR1 SEHNR and CDR2 FQNEAQ (reference sequence). As DNA, the CDR3 is TGTGCCAGCAGCTTACGGACAGTGAACACTGAAGCTTTCTTT. Translation gives CASSLRTVNTEAFF.

This rearrangement joins TRBV2 to TRBJ2-2; the match to TRBD2 covers 9 bases. The CDR3 spans 15 residues. V shed 6 bases, J shed 4 bases, and the junction held 6 bases outside the gene matches. CDR1 is SNHLY and CDR2 is FYNNEI in the germline V gene. The CDR3 loop reads CASRQLAGLTGELFF. As DNA, the CDR3 is TGTGCCAGCAGACAGCTAGCGGGACTCACCGGGGAGCTGTTTTTT.

The J gene is TRBJ1-1, the V gene TRBV4-3, with a possible D match to TRBD1 (6 bases). V was shortened by 0 bases and J by 0 bases, with 11 bases between the two germline ends. Looked up from germline, CDR1 is LGHNA and CDR2 is YSLEER. CDR3 length equals 16 residues. CDR3 coding DNA: TGCGCCAGCAGCCAAGATGGGGGGGCCCTGAACACTGAAGCTTTCTTT. Encoded protein: CASSQDGGALNTEAFF.

The genes are TRBV19 and TRBJ2-3; 7 nucleotides line up with TRBD1. The CDR3 consists of 16 residues. Germline CDR1 is LNHDA and CDR2 is SQIVND (reference sequence). The J segment lost 2 bases and the V segment lost 6 bases, leaving 11 bases of the junction unmatched. Written as DNA, the CDR3 is TGTGCCAGTAGCCCCTTAGGGGGCAGATCCACAGATACGCAGTATTTT. It specifies CASSPLGGRSTDTQYF.

The chain links TRBV27 to TRBJ2-3; possible D gene TRBD2, 5 bases. Germline V lookup: CDR1 MNHEY, CDR2 SMNVEV (reference sequence). This CDR3 comprises 16 residues. V was clipped by 1 base and J by 2 bases, with 13 bases between them. CDR3 in DNA: TGTGCCAGCAGTTTATGGCCGGCCGGGGTCACAGATACGCAGTATTTT. Translation gives CASSLWPAGVTDTQYF.

The chain couples TRBV6-2 or TRBV6-3 to TRBJ2-1, with 7 bases aligning to TRBD2. The junction had 8 bases not matched to a gene; V was cut back by 6 bases and J by 9 bases. The V gene's germline CDR1 is MNHEY and CDR2 SVGEGT. CDR3 length equals 13 residues. The CDR3 DNA reads TGTGCCAGCAGCAGAGGTCCGGGAGGTGAGCAGTTCTTC. Protein sequence: CASSRGPGGEQFF.

This clone was counted a single time. V gene TRBV5-1 combines with J gene TRBJ2-3; 7 bases are shared with TRBD1. CDR3 length: 14 residues. V lost 2 bases, J lost 5 bases, and 5 bases stayed unmatched. Germline V lookup: CDR1 SGHRS, CDR2 YFSETQ. The CDR3 sequence is CASSFGQVVDTQYF. As DNA, the CDR3 is TGCGCCAGCAGCTTCGGACAGGTGGTAGATACGCAGTATTTT.